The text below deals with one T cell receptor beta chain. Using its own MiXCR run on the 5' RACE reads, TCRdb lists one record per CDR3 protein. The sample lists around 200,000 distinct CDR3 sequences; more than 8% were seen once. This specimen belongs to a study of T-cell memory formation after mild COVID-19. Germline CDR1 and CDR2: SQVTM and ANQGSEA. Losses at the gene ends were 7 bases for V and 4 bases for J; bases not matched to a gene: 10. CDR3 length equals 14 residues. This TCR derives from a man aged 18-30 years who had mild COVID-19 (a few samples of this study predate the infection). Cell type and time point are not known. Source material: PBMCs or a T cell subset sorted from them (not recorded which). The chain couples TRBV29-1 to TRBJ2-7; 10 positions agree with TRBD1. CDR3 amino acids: CSATRGTGAYEQYF. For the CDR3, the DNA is TGCAGCGCTACCCGGGGGACAGGGGCGTACGAGCAGTACTTC.